This T cell receptor (beta chain) was sequenced for a study of T-cell memory formation after mild COVID-19. About the research overall: For the most part, TCR clusters were specific to one donor.

This CDR3 spans 14 amino acids. V was shortened by 5 bases and J by 2 bases, with 11 bases between the two germline ends. Per the germline V gene, CDR1 is SGHRS and CDR2 is YFSETQ. General study points: Clones which contracted sat mainly in CM and EM if CD4+, and in EMRA if CD8+.

Constant-segment primers served in 5'RACE that generated TCR alpha and TCR beta cDNA libraries bearing sample barcodes and UMIs. TCRdb ran MiXCR on the 5' RACE reads and lists one entry per CDR3 protein. This sample has under 250,000 distinct CDR3 sequences, with about 27% found just once. This clonotype was seen many times. Antigen unknown. The chain links TRBV5-1 to TRBJ2-1; D unresolved. The clonotype comes from an adult woman who had mild COVID-19 (a few samples of this study predate the infection). Cell type and time point are not known. Sequencing was done on a sample of PBMCs or a T cell subset sorted from them (not recorded which). CDR3 coding DNA: TGCGCCAGCAGGTGGGCCGAAACCTACAATGAGCAGTTCTTC. Translation gives CASRWAETYNEQFF. Together with reference TRBV5-1 and TRBJ2-1, the CDR3 gives the full variable domain: KAGVTQTPRYLIKTRGQQVTLSCSPISGHRSVSWYQQTPGQGLQFLFEYFSETQRNKGNFPGRFSGRQFSNSRSEMNVSTLELGDSALYLCASRWAETYNEQFFGPGTRLTVL.